This T cell receptor beta chain stems from a study of T cell responses to AZD1222 COVID-19 vaccine. Study conclusions and caveats: It was only after the peak T cell response that any repertoires were sampled. At 160-218 and 743-854, vaccine-associated CD4 TCRs were dominant, and they spanned spike. Females made up more of the donors, who were largely white British, and clonal diversity may have come out too low.

Some clones are missing from TCRdb's copy, which holds only in-frame ones; the method was immunoSEQ multiplex PCR. In the table there are more than 95,000 clones, roughly 84% of which are singletons. With regard to this clone: The antigen remains undetermined.

Samples with a second dose at about 4 or about 12 weeks were pooled together. Germline lookup yields CDR1 MNHEY and CDR2 SVGAGI. This CDR3 has 15 residues. The V segment lost 6 bases and the J segment 6 bases; nucleotides outside the gene matches: 11. The chain recombines TRBV6-5 with TRBJ1-5; 7 nucleotides line up with TRBD1. This specimen was peripheral blood, taken 28 days after the second AZD1222 dose. This TCR derives from an adult who received the AZD1222 COVID-19 vaccine. The CDR3 DNA reads TGTGCCAGCAGCCCCCGGACAGGAGCGGGTCAGCCCCAGCATTTT. Amino acid sequence: CASSPRTGAGQPQHF.